The T cell receptor beta chain under discussion was sequenced for a study of human T cells and chemical hapten exposure. Turning to the study itself: There were weekly diphenylcyclopropenone doses to the scalp for patients throughout the approximately 25-week study. Study-wide results and caveats: Controls had significantly fewer large CDR3 similarity clusters than were formed by expanded TCRs.

For the library, individual cDNA molecules each received unique molecular identifiers. As handled by the study authors: Between 23,224 and 690,600 TCRs appeared in each sample, and the median stood at 95,638. One entry per CDR3 protein, called by TCRdb with MiXCR from the RACE reads. Here the V and J calls rest on TCRdb's processing, not on the authors' analysis. This sample has roughly 180,000 distinct CDR3 sequences; about a fifth occur once, and the top ten carry about 6.7%. In this sample, this clonotype turned up many times. Its antigen remains unknown. Time point meaning: patch test 1, 2 weeks after DPC sensitization. Treatment noted: therapeutic diphenylcyclopropenone sensitization with weekly scalp DPC. There are 13 residues in the CDR3. V was cut by 7 bases and J by 8 bases, with 17 bases left in between.

This receptor was identified in a woman aged 50 to 60 with alopecia areata. Some clones in this sample may be carry-over from other donors' samples. The rearrangement links TRBV12-3 or TRBV12-4 to TRBJ1-2; the D is unclear. The starting material was whole blood, obtained in connection with sensitization to the hapten diphenylcyclopropenone (DPC). Here the CDR3 DNA reads TGTGCCAGCACCGCGCGCCGAATTTTGGGCTACACCTTC. Residues: CASTARRILGYTF.